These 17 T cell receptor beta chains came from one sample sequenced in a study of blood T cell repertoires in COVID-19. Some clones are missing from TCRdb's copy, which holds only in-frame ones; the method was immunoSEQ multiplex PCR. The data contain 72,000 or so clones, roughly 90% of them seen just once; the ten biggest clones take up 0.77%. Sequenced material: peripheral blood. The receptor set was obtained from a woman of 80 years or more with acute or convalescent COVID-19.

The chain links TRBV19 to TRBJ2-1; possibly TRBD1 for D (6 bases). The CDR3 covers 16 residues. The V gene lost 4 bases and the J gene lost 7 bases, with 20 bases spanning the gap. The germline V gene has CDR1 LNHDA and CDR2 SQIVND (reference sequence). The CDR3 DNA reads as TGTGCCAGTAGTAGACCCCGAGGCAGGGGCGGGAATGAGCAGTTCTTC. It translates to CASSRPRGRGGNEQFF. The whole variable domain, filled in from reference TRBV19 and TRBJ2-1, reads DGGITQSPKYLFRKEGQNVTLSCEQNLNHDAMYWYRQDPGQGLRLIYYSQIVNDFQKGDIAEGYSVSREKKESFPLTVTSAQKNPTAFYLCASSRPRGRGGNEQFFGPGTRLTVL.

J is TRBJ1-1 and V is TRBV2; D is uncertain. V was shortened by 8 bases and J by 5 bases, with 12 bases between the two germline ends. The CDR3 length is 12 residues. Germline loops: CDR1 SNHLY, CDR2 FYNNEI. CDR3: CASDIGGTEAFF. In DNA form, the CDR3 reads TGTGCCAGCGACATTGGAGGGACTGAAGCTTTCTTT.

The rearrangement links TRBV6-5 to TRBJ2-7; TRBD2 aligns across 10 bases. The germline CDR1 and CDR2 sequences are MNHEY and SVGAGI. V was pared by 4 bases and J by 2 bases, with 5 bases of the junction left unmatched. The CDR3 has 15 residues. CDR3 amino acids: CASSSMTSGPYEQYF. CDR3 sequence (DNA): TGTGCCAGCAGTTCCATGACTAGCGGGCCCTACGAGCAGTACTTC.

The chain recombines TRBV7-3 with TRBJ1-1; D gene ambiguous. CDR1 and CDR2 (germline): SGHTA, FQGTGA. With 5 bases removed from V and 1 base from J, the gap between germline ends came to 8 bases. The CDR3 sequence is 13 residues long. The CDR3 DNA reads TGTGCCAGCAGCGCTCAACAGAACACTGAAGCTTTCTTT. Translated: CASSAQQNTEAFF. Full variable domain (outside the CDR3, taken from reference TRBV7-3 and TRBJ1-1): GAGVSQTPSNKVTEKGKYVELRCDPISGHTALYWYRQSLGQGPEFLIYFQGTGAADDSGLPNDRFFAVRPEGSVSTLKIQRTERGDSAVYLCASSAQQNTEAFFGQGTRLTVV.

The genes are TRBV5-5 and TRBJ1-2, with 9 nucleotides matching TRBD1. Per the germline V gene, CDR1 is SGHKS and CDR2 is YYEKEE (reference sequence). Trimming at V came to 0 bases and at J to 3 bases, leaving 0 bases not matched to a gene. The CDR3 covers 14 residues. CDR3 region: CASSLGQGDYGYTF. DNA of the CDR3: TGTGCCAGCAGCTTGGGACAGGGGGACTATGGCTACACCTTC.

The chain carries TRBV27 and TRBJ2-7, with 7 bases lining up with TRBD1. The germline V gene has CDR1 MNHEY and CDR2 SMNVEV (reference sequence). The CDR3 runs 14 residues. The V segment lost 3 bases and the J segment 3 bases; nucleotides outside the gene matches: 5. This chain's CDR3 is CASSFDRVRYEQYF. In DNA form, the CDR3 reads TGTGCCAGCAGTTTCGACAGGGTTCGCTACGAGCAGTACTTC.

In nucleotides, the CDR3 is TGTGCCAGCGGAGCCGCAGATACGCAGTATTTT. Its translation: CASGAADTQYF. This chain joins TRBV7-9 and TRBJ2-3; no reliable D call. V was shortened by 8 bases and J by 4 bases, with 7 bases between the two germline ends. The CDR3 contains 11 residues. Germline V lookup: CDR1 SEHNR, CDR2 FQNEAQ (reference sequence).

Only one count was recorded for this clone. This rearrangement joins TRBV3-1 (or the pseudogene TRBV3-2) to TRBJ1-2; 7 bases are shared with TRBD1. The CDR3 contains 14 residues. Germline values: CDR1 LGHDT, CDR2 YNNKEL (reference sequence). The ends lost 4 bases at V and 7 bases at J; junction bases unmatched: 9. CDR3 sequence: CASSPGQVRIGYTF. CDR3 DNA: TGTGCCAGCAGCCCCGGACAGGTCAGGATTGGCTACACCTTC.

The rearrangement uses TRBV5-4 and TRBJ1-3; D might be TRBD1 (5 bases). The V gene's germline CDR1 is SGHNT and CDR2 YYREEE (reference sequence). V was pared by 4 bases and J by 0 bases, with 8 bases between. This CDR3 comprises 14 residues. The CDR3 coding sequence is TGTGCCAGCAGCCGTGACAGCTCTGGAAACACCATATATTTT. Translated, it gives CASSRDSSGNTIYF.

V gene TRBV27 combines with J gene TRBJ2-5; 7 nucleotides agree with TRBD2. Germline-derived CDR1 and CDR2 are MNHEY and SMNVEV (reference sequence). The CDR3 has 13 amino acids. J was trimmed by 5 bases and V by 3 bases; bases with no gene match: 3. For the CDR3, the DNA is TGTGCCAGCAGTTTCGAGGGAGGGGAGACCCAGTACTTC. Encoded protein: CASSFEGGETQYF.

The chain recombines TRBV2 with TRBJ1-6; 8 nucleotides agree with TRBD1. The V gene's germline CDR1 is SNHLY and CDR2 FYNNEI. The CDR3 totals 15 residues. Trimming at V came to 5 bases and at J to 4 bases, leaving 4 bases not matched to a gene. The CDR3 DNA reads TGTGCCAGCAGTACAGACAGGGGTTATAATTCACCCCTCCACTTT. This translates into CASSTDRGYNSPLHF.

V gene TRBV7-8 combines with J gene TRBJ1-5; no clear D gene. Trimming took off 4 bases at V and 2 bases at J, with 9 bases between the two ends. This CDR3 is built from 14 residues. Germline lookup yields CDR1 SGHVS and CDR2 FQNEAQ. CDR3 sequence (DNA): TGTGCCAGCAGCTCGGACTGGGGCAATCAGCCCCAGCATTTT. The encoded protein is CASSSDWGNQPQHF.

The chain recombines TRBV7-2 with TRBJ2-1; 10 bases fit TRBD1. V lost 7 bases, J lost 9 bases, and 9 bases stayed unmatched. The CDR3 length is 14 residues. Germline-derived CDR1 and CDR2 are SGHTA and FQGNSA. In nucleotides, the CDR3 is TGTGCCAGCACCGTGGACAGGGGGTGGAGTGAGCAGTTCTTC. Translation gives CASTVDRGWSEQFF.

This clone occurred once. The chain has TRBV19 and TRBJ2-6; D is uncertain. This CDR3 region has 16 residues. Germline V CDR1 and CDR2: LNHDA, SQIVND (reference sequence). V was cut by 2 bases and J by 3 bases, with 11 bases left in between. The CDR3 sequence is CASSISPSYGANVLTF. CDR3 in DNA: TGTGCCAGTAGTATATCCCCTTCTTATGGGGCCAACGTCCTGACTTTC.

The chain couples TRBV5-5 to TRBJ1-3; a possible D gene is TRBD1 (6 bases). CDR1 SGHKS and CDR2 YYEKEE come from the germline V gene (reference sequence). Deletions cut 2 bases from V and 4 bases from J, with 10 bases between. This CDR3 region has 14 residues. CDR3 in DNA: TGTGCCAGCAGCTTACAGGGAGGGGGAAACACCATATATTTT. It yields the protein CASSLQGGGNTIYF.

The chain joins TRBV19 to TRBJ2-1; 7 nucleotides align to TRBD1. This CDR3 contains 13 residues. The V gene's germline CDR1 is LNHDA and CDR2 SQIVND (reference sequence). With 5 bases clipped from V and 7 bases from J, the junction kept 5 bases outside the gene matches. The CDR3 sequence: CASSGTVSNEQFF. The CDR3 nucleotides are TGTGCCAGTAGTGGGACAGTCTCTAATGAGCAGTTCTTC.

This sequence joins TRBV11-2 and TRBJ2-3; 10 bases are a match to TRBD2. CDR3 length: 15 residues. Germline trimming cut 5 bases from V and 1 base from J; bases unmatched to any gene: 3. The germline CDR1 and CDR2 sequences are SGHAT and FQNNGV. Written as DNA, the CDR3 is TGTGCCAGCAGCCCCGGGACTAGCGGCACAGATACGCAGTATTTT. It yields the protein CASSPGTSGTDTQYF.